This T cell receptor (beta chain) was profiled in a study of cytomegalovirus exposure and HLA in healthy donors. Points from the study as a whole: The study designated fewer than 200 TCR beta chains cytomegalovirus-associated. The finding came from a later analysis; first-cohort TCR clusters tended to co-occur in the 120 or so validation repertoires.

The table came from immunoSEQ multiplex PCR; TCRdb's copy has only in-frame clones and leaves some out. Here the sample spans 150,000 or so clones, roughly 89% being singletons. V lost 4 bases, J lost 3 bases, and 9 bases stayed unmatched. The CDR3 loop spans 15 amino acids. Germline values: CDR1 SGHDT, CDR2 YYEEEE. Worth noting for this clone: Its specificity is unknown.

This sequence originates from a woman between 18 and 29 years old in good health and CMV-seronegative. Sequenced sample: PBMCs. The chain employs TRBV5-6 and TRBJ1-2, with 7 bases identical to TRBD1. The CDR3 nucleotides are TGTGCCAGCAGCGGACCCGGGACAGCTCACTATGGCTACACCTTC. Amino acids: CASSGPGTAHYGYTF.